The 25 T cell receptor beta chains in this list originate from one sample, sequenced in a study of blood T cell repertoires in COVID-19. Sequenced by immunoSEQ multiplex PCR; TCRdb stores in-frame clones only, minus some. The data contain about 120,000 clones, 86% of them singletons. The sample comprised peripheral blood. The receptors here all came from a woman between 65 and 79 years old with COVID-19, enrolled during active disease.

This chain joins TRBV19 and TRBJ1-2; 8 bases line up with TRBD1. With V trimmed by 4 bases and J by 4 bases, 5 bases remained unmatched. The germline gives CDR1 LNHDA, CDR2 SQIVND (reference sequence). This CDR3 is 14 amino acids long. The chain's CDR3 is CASSTGQGSYGYTF. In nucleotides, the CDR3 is TGTGCCAGTAGTACAGGACAGGGTAGCTATGGCTACACCTTC. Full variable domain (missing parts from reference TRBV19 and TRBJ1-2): DGGITQSPKYLFRKEGQNVTLSCEQNLNHDAMYWYRQDPGQGLRLIYYSQIVNDFQKGDIAEGYSVSREKKESFPLTVTSAQKNPTAFYLCASSTGQGSYGYTFGSGTRLTVV.

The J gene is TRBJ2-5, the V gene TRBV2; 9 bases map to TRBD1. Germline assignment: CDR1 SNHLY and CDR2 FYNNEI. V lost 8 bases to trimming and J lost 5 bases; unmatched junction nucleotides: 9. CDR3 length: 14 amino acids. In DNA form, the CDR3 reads TGTGCCAGCGAGGGACAGGGTCATGGGGAGACCCAGTACTTC. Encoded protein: CASEGQGHGETQYF.

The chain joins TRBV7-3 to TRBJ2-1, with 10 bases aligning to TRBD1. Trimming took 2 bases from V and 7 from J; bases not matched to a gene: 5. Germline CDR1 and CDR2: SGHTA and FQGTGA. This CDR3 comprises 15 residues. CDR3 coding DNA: TGTGCCAGCAGCTTAGACAGGGGGCAGAGGAATGAGCAGTTCTTC. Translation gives CASSLDRGQRNEQFF.

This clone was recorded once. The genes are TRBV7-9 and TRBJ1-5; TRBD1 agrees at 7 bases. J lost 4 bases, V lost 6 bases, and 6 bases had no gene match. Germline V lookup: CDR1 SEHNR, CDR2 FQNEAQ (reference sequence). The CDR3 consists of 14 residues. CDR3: CASSAGGGNQPQHF. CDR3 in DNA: TGTGCCAGCAGTGCAGGGGGTGGGAATCAGCCCCAGCATTTT.

CDR3 residues: CASSREGAFTEAFF. In DNA, the CDR3 is TGCGCCAGCAGCCGGGAGGGGGCTTTCACTGAAGCTTTCTTT. V gene TRBV5-1 combines with J gene TRBJ1-1; 7 bases are a match to TRBD1. Germline V gives CDR1 SGHRS, CDR2 YFSETQ. The CDR3 contains 14 residues. After removal of 4 bases from V and 4 bases from J, the junction contained 7 bases not matched to a gene. The whole variable domain, filled in from reference TRBV5-1 and TRBJ1-1, reads KAGVTQTPRYLIKTRGQQVTLSCSPISGHRSVSWYQQTPGQGLQFLFEYFSETQRNKGNFPGRFSGRQFSNSRSEMNVSTLELGDSALYLCASSREGAFTEAFFGQGTRLTVV.

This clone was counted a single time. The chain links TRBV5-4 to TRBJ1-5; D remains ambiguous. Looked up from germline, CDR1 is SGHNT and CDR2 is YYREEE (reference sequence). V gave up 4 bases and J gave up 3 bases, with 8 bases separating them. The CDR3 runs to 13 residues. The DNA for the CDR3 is TGTGCCAGCAGCCTTGAGTACAATCAGCCCCAGCATTTT. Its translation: CASSLEYNQPQHF.

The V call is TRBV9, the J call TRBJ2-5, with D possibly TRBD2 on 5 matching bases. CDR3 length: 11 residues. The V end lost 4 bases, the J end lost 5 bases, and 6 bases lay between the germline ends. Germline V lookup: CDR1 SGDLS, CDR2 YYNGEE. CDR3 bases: TGTGCCAGCAGCAGGGAGGAGACCCAGTACTTC. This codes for CASSREETQYF.

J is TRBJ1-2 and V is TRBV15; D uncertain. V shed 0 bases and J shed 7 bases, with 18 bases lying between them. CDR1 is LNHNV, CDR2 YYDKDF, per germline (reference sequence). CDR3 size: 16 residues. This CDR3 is CATSRDLGGVPAGYTF. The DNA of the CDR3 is TGTGCCACCAGCAGAGATCTCGGCGGGGTTCCGGCTGGCTACACCTTC.

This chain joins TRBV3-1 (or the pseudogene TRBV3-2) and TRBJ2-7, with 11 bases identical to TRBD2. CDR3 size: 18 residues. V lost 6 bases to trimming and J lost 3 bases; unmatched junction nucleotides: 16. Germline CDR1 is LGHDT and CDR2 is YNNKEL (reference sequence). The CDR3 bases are TGTGCCAGCAGAAGGGAAGGCCTAGCGGGGGGCTCACTCTACGAGCAGTACTTC. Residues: CASRREGLAGGSLYEQYF.

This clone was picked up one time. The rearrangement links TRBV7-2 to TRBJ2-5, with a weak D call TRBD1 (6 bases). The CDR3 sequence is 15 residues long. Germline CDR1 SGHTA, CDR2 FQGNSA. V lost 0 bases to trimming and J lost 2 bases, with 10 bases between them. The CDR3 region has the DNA TGTGCCAGCAGCTTAGCTCGGACAGCGCAAGAGACCCAGTACTTC. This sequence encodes CASSLARTAQETQYF. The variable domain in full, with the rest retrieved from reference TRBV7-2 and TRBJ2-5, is GAGVSQSPSNKVTEKGKDVELRCDPISGHTALYWYRQSLGQGLEFLIYFQGNSAPDKSGLPSDRFSAERTGGSVSTLTIQRTQQEDSAVYLCASSLARTAQETQYFGPGTRLLVL.

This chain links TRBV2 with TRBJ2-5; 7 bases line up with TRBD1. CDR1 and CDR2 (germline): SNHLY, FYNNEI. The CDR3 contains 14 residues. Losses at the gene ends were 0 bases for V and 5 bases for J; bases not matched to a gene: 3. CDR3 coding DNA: TGTGCCAGCAGTGAAGCAGCACAGGGGGAGACCCAGTACTTC. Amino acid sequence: CASSEAAQGETQYF.

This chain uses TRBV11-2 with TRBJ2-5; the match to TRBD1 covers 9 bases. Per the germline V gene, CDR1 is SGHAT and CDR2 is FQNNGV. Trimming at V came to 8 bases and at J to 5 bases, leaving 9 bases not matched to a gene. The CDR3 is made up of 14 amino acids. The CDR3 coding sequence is TGTGCCAGCGGACTCCGACAGGGGGTTGAGACCCAGTACTTC. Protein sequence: CASGLRQGVETQYF.

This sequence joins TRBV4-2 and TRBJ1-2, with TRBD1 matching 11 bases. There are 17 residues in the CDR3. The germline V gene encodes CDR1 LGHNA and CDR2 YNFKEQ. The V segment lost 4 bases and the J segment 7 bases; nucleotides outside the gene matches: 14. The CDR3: CASSRQTRDRGISGYTF. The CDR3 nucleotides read TGTGCCAGCAGCCGACAAACCCGGGACAGGGGGATCAGTGGCTACACCTTC.

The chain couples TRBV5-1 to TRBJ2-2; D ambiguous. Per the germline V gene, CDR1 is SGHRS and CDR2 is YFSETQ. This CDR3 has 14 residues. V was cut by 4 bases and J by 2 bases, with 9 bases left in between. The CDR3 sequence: CASSRNFNTGELFF. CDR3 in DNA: TGCGCCAGCAGCCGCAACTTTAACACCGGGGAGCTGTTTTTT.

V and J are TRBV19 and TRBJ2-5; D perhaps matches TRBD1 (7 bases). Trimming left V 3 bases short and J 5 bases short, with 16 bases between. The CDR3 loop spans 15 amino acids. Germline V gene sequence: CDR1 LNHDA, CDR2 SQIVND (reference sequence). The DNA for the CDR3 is TGTGCCAGTAGTATGGAAGGCAGGGGGGCCGAGACCCAGTACTTC. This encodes CASSMEGRGAETQYF.

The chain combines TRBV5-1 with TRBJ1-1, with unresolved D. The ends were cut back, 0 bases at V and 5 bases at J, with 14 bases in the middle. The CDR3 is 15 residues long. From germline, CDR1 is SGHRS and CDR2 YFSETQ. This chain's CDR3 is CASSLEPNRGTEAFF. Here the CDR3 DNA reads TGCGCCAGCAGCTTGGAGCCCAACCGAGGTACTGAAGCTTTCTTT.

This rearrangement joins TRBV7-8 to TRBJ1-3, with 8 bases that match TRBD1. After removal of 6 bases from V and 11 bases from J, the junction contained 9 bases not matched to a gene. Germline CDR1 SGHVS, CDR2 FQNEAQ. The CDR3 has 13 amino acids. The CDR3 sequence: CASSYRDRISIYF. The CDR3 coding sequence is TGTGCCAGCAGTTACCGGGACAGGATATCCATATATTTT.

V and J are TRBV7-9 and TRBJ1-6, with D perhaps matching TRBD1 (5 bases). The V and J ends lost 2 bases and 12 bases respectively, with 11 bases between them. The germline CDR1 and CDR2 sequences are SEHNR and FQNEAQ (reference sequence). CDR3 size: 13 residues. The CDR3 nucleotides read TGTGCCAGCAGCTTAATGGGGGGGGAACCCCTCCACTTT. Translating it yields CASSLMGGEPLHF.

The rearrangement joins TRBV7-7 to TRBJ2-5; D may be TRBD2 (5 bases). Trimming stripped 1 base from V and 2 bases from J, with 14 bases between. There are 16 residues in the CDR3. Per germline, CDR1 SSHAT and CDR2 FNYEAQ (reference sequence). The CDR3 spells CASSLGPGYGQETQYF. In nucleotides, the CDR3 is TGTGCCAGCAGCTTAGGCCCGGGGTATGGGCAAGAGACCCAGTACTTC.

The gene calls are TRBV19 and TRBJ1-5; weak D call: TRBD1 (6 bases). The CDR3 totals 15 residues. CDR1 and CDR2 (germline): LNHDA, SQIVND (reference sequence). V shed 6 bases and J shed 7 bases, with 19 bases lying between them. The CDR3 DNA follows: TGTGCCAGTAGCTCTACAGGGAGGGTTGGCCAGCCCCAGCATTTT. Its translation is CASSSTGRVGQPQHF.

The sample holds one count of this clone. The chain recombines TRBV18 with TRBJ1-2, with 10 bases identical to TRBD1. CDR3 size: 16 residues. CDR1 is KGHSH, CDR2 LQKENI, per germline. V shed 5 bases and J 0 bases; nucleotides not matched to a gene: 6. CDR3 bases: TGTGCCAGCTCATCGGGACAGGGGACCTCTAACTATGGCTACACCTTC. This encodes CASSSGQGTSNYGYTF.

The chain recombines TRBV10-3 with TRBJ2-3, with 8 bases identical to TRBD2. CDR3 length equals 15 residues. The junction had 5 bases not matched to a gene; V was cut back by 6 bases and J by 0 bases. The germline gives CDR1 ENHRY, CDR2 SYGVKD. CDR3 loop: CAIRKTSVSTDTQYF. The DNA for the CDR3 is TGTGCCATCAGGAAGACTAGCGTTAGCACAGATACGCAGTATTTT.

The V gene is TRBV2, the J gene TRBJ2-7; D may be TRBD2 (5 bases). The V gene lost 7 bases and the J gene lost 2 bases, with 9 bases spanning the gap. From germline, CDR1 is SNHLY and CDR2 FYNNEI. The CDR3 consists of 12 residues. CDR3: CASMLRAYEQYF. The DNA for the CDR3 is TGTGCCAGCATGTTGAGGGCCTACGAGCAGTACTTC.

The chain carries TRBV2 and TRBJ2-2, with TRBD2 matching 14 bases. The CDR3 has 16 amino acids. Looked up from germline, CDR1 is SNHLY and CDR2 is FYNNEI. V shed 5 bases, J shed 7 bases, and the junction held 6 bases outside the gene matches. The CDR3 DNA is TGTGCCAGCAGTCGACTAGCGGGGGGGCTAAACGGGGAGCTGTTTTTT. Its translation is CASSRLAGGLNGELFF.

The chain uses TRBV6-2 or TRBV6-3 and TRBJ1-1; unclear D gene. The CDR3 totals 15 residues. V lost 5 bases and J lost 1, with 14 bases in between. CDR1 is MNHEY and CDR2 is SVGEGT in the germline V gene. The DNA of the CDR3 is TGTGCCAGCAGTCCCACCCGTACAGAGAACACTGAAGCTTTCTTT. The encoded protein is CASSPTRTENTEAFF.